A single sample is the source of the 2 T cell receptor beta chains below, sequenced in a study of blood T cell repertoires in COVID-19. The repertoire was sequenced with immunoSEQ multiplex PCR; TCRdb's copy has only in-frame clones and lacks some. The data contain 200,000 to 250,000 clones, around 80% of them seen just once; the ten biggest clones take up about 1.3%. The sequenced material came from peripheral blood. The receptors derive from a woman between 25 and 40 years old with COVID-19, enrolled during active disease.

This clone was counted a few times. The chain carries TRBV18 and TRBJ2-5; 9 positions agree with TRBD1. The V segment lost 0 bases and the J segment 5 bases; nucleotides outside the gene matches: 4. Germline V CDR1 and CDR2: KGHSH, LQKENI. The CDR3 has 15 amino acids. CDR3 sequence (DNA): TGTGCCAGCTCACCACCGGGACAGGGAGGGGAGACCCAGTACTTC. Translated, it gives CASSPPGQGGETQYF.

The J gene is TRBJ1-1, the V gene TRBV7-9, with D possibly TRBD1 on 5 matching bases. V was pared by 3 bases and J by 4 bases, with 12 bases between. The V gene's germline CDR1 is SEHNR and CDR2 FQNEAQ (reference sequence). This CDR3 region has 14 residues. The CDR3 coding sequence is TGTGCCAGCAGCTTTCAGGGCTCCCCCACTGAAGCTTTCTTT. Its translation: CASSFQGSPTEAFF.